One and the same sample provided the 10 T cell receptor beta chains below, sequenced in a study of shared T cell receptors in the human thymus. Sequencing used immunoSEQ multiplex PCR; TCRdb keeps in-frame clones, though not all of them. The data contain approximately 760,000 clones, 70% to 90% of them seen just once; the ten biggest clones take up under 0.012%. These data also featured in a second study, about human thymus T cells.

The specimen was thymocytes. The source is a girl in the first two years of life with a congenital heart defect.

This chain joins TRBV2 and TRBJ1-1; TRBD1 aligns across 7 bases. Losses at the gene ends were 4 bases for V and 0 bases for J; bases not matched to a gene: 11. This CDR3 has 17 amino acids. Looked up from germline, CDR1 is SNHLY and CDR2 is FYNNEI. The CDR3 protein is CASSVVQGRGMNTEAFF. CDR3 nucleotide sequence: TGTGCCAGCAGTGTGGTACAGGGGCGAGGAATGAACACTGAAGCTTTCTTT.

The chain carries TRBV28 and TRBJ1-1; 7 positions match TRBD1. After removal of 5 bases from V and 9 bases from J, the junction contained 6 bases not matched to a gene. The CDR3 length is 12 residues. The V gene's germline CDR1 is MDHEN and CDR2 SYDVKM. This CDR3 is CASSTGEVQAFF. CDR3 sequence (DNA): TGTGCCAGCAGTACAGGGGAAGTTCAAGCTTTCTTT. The full variable domain, rest sourced from reference TRBV28 and TRBJ1-1, is DVKVTQSSRYLVKRTGEKVFLECVQDMDHENMFWYRQDPGLGLRLIYFSYDVKMKEKGDIPEGYSVSREKKERFSLILESASTNQTSMYLCASSTGEVQAFFGQGTRLTVV.

The gene calls are TRBV30 and TRBJ1-2, with D maybe TRBD1 (6 bases). Germline V gives CDR1 GTSNPN, CDR2 SVGIG (reference sequence). Trimming took off 3 bases at V and 1 base at J, with 15 bases between the two ends. The CDR3 totals 15 residues. The CDR3 region is CAWSFYRELNYGYTF. Here the CDR3 DNA reads TGTGCCTGGAGCTTCTACAGGGAGCTTAACTATGGCTACACCTTC.

The chain combines TRBV5-4 with TRBJ2-1, with TRBD2 matching 11 bases. V shed 1 base and J 8 bases; nucleotides not matched to a gene: 5. The CDR3 is 15 residues long. From germline, CDR1 is SGHNT and CDR2 YYREEE (reference sequence). Here the CDR3 reads CASSLQTSGVYEQFF. The DNA for the CDR3 is TGTGCCAGCAGCTTGCAGACTAGCGGGGTATATGAGCAGTTCTTC.

This clone turned up a few times. V and J are TRBV5-4 and TRBJ1-1; maybe TRBD1 (5 bases). Germline V lookup: CDR1 SGHNT, CDR2 YYREEE (reference sequence). V lost 7 bases to trimming and J lost 4 bases, with 20 bases between them. The CDR3 is 15 residues long. The CDR3 bases are TGTGCCAGCCGATTTGGGGGAGGGCTGAGCACTGAAGCTTTCTTT. This sequence encodes CASRFGGGLSTEAFF.

This chain links TRBV4-1 with TRBJ1-6, with 8 bases aligning to TRBD1. Germline V CDR1 and CDR2: MGHRA, YSYEKL. CDR3 length: 18 residues. V lost 4 bases, J lost 3 bases, and 11 bases stayed unmatched. The CDR3 protein is CASSPAPYRGIYNSPLHF. DNA of the CDR3: TGCGCCAGCAGCCCCGCCCCTTACAGGGGGATCTATAATTCACCCCTCCACTTT.

This chain uses TRBV29-1 with TRBJ1-1; 8 bases match TRBD1. The CDR3 is 13 amino acids. V gave up 5 bases and J gave up 6 bases; unmatched junction bases: 8. CDR1 is SQVTM, CDR2 ANQGSEA, per germline. The CDR3 loop reads CSVYRQGKPEAFF. In nucleotides, the CDR3 is TGCAGCGTTTACAGACAGGGGAAGCCTGAAGCTTTCTTT.

V usage is TRBV19 and J usage is TRBJ1-2, with TRBD1 as a possible D gene (6 bases). The CDR3 totals 15 residues. Looked up from germline, CDR1 is LNHDA and CDR2 is SQIVND (reference sequence). With 2 bases removed from V and 3 bases from J, the gap between germline ends came to 13 bases. The CDR3 DNA reads TGTGCCAGTAGTATACCCAACAGGGCGGACTATGGCTACACCTTC. Protein: CASSIPNRADYGYTF.

The V call is TRBV7-2, the J call TRBJ2-1; tentatively, D is TRBD2 (6 bases). V lost 10 bases to trimming and J lost 2 bases, with 12 bases between them. Germline values: CDR1 SGHTA, CDR2 FQGNSA. This CDR3 is 13 amino acids long. The CDR3 nucleotides are TGTGCCACGGGACTGGGCCCCTACAATGAGCAGTTCTTC. Its protein is CATGLGPYNEQFF. The full variable domain, completed using reference TRBV7-2 and TRBJ2-1, is GAGVSQSPSNKVTEKGKDVELRCDPISGHTALYWYRQSLGQGLEFLIYFQGNSAPDKSGLPSDRFSAERTGGSVSTLTIQRTQQEDSAVYLCATGLGPYNEQFFGPGTRLTVL.

The chain uses TRBV11-2 and TRBJ1-1; 12 nucleotides agree with TRBD1. This CDR3 has 16 residues. V lost 5 bases, J lost 5 bases, and 9 bases stayed unmatched. The germline V gene has CDR1 SGHAT and CDR2 FQNNGV. Here the CDR3 reads CASSHRRDRGPTEAFF. CDR3 in DNA: TGTGCCAGCAGCCACAGGAGGGACAGGGGGCCAACTGAAGCTTTCTTT. The variable domain in full, with the rest retrieved from reference TRBV11-2 and TRBJ1-1, is EAGVAQSPRYKIIEKRQSVAFWCNPISGHATLYWYQQILGQGPKLLIQFQNNGVVDDSQLPKDRFSAERLKGVDSTLKIQPAKLEDSAVYLCASSHRRDRGPTEAFFGQGTRLTVV.